This T cell receptor (beta chain) is from a study of molecular identifiers for immune sequencing clone quantification. Study-wide results and limits: For effector cells, clones above 20 RNA copies held over 98% of molecules; for naive cells, under 1%.

Each CDR3 protein is one row after TCRdb ran MiXCR on the PCR reads. Among approximately 36,000 distinct CDR3 sequences listed, around 18% were seen once. There are many counts of this clonotype. The target antigen is unknown. This clonotype originated in a human donor in good health. Some libraries in this study had Jurkat cell RNA spiked in. The specimen sequenced was naive CD8+ T cells from blood, with Jurkat cell RNA spiked in. Subset meaning: FACS-sorted CD8+CD4-CCR7+CD45RA+ naive T cells.

CDR3 sequence (DNA): TGTGCCAGCAGCGAATACGAGCAGTACTTC. Its translation is CASSEYEQYF. The chain carries TRBV11-2 and TRBJ2-7, with no clear D. The V and J ends lost 5 bases and 4 bases respectively, with 3 bases between them. CDR1 is SGHAT, CDR2 FQNNGV, per germline. CDR3 length: 10 amino acids.